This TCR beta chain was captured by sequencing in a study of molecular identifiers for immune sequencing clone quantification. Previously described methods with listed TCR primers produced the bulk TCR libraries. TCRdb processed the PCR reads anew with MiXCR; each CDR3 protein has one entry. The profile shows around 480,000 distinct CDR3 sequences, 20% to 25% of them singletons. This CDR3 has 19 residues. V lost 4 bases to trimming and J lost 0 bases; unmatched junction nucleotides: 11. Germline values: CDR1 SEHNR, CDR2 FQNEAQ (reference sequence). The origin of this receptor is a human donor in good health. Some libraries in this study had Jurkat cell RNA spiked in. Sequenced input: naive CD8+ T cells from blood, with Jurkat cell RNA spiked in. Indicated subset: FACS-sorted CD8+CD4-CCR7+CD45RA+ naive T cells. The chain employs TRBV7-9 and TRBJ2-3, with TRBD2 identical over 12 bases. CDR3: CASSSSLAGGRTSTDTQYF. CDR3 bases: TGTGCCAGCAGCTCATCACTAGCGGGAGGACGCACTAGCACAGATACGCAGTATTTT. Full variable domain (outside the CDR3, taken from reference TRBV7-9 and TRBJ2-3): DTGVSQNPRHKITKRGQNVTFRCDPISEHNRLYWYRQTLGQGPEFLTYFQNEAQLEKSRLLSDRFSAERPKGSFSTLEIQRTEQGDSAMYLCASSSSLAGGRTSTDTQYFGPGTRLTVL.